The clone carrying this T cell receptor (beta chain) has ten or more counts. The antigen remains undetermined. The record originates from a study of human T cells and chemical hapten exposure. Looking at the study overall: Doses of diphenylcyclopropenone went to the patients' scalps weekly throughout the roughly 24-week study. Study conclusions and caveats: The number of TCRs over 1 in 1000 frequency stayed unchanged after DPC.

Described time point: pre-sensitization, week 0. Treatment of the sample: therapeutic diphenylcyclopropenone sensitization with weekly scalp DPC. CDR1 is MNHNS and CDR2 is SASEGT in the germline V gene. The CDR3 extends over 14 amino acids. V was trimmed by 10 bases and J by 10 bases, leaving 23 bases between them. Via MiXCR, TCRdb re-called the RACE reads, giving one row per CDR3 protein. The sample has some 360,000 distinct CDR3 sequences; around 5.5% are singletons. The source of this sequence is a woman aged 45-65 years with alopecia areata. Some clones in this sample may be carry-over from other donors' samples. The starting material was whole blood, obtained in connection with sensitization to the hapten diphenylcyclopropenone (DPC). V gene TRBV6-1 combines with J gene TRBJ2-1, with D maybe TRBD2 (6 bases). CDR3 coding DNA: TGTGCCACCGCGGGACTTCCGAGGGAGGAGGAGCAGTTCTTC. It codes for CATAGLPREEEQFF.